Listed here are 27 T cell receptor beta chains from one sample, sequenced in a study of T-cell reconstitution after alpha-beta-depleted transplantation in children. During its preparation, the TCRbeta library received unique molecular identifiers. TCRdb re-called the PCR reads through MiXCR, storing one row per CDR3 protein. The table has about 300,000 distinct CDR3 sequences, around 9.1% seen once. The sample was PBMCs, taken before TCRalphabeta/CD19-depleted stem cell transplant. The receptors were sampled from a boy in the first two years of life with acute myeloid leukemia, due to receive a stem cell transplant.

This clonotype was picked up many times. The V call is TRBV4-1, the J call TRBJ2-2; TRBD2 agrees at 7 bases. Germline CDR1 reads MGHRA; CDR2 reads YSYEKL. J was trimmed by 6 bases and V by 3 bases; bases with no gene match: 4. The CDR3 totals 14 residues. The CDR3 coding sequence is TGCGCCAGCAGCCACGGACTAGGTCCCGGGGAGCTGTTTTTT. Its translation is CASSHGLGPGELFF.

This clonotype was counted only a few times. The V and J genes are TRBV3-1 and TRBJ1-2, with TRBD1 as a possible D gene (5 bases). Looked up from germline, CDR1 is LGHDT and CDR2 is YNNKEL (reference sequence). V lost 2 bases and J 4 bases, leaving 11 bases between the germline ends. The CDR3 loop spans 14 amino acids. CDR3 protein: CASSQSGTSYGYTF. CDR3 sequence (DNA): TGTGCCAGCAGCCAATCAGGGACGAGCTATGGCTACACCTTC.

This clonotype was counted many times. This sequence joins TRBV4-2 and TRBJ2-1; 12 nucleotides agree with TRBD2. The CDR3 extends over 16 amino acids. Unmatched junction bases numbered 3, after V lost 0 bases and J lost 6 bases. CDR1 is LGHNA, CDR2 YNFKEQ, per germline. CDR3 loop: CASSQDASGGANEQFF. CDR3 nucleotide sequence: TGTGCCAGCAGCCAAGATGCTAGCGGGGGGGCCAATGAGCAGTTCTTC.

The rearrangement uses TRBV27 and TRBJ1-5; possible D gene TRBD1, 5 bases. The CDR3 runs to 13 residues. Germline CDR1 is MNHEY and CDR2 is SMNVEV (reference sequence). Trimming took 4 bases from V and 7 from J, leaving 11 bases between them. As DNA, the CDR3 is TGTGCCAGCAGTTCGACAGTTTACCAGCCCCAGCATTTT. Translation gives CASSSTVYQPQHF.

This clonotype appeared many times. The CDR3 here is CASSANQGYTEAFF. Written as DNA, the CDR3 is TGCGCCAGCAGCGCAAATCAGGGGTACACTGAAGCTTTCTTT. The rearrangement uses TRBV5-1 and TRBJ1-1, with D possibly being TRBD1 (6 bases). Trimming cost V 4 bases and J 3 bases, with 13 bases left between them. Per germline, CDR1 SGHRS and CDR2 YFSETQ. This CDR3 is 14 amino acids long.

This clonotype was seen repeatedly, ten times or more. The rearrangement joins TRBV7-9 to TRBJ2-7; 10 bases align to TRBD1. CDR3 length: 15 amino acids. The germline gives CDR1 SEHNR, CDR2 FQNEAQ (reference sequence). Losses at the gene ends were 2 bases for V and 5 bases for J; bases not matched to a gene: 6. The CDR3 spells CASSLLGTGEDEQYF. CDR3 in DNA: TGTGCCAGCAGCTTACTGGGGACAGGGGAGGACGAGCAGTACTTC.

Many counts were recorded for this clonotype. The chain is built from TRBV3-1 and TRBJ1-6, with a tentative D call TRBD1 (5 bases). This CDR3 comprises 16 residues. V gave up 4 bases and J gave up 6 bases, with 16 bases separating them. Germline lookup yields CDR1 LGHDT and CDR2 YNNKEL (reference sequence). CDR3 sequence: CASSRSGIRGNSPLHF. DNA for the CDR3: TGTGCCAGCAGCCGATCAGGAATAAGGGGTAATTCACCCCTCCACTTT.

V gene TRBV3-1 combines with J gene TRBJ2-7; D remains ambiguous. V was clipped by 2 bases and J by 4 bases, with 12 bases between them. Per germline, CDR1 LGHDT and CDR2 YNNKEL (reference sequence). The CDR3 extends over 14 amino acids. CDR3 sequence: CASSQSRFMYEQYF. The CDR3, as DNA: TGTGCCAGCAGCCAATCCCGGTTCATGTACGAGCAGTACTTC.

There are a few counts of this clonotype. The gene calls are TRBV4-3 and TRBJ2-7; D unclear. Germline assignment: CDR1 LGHNA and CDR2 YSLEER. CDR3 length equals 13 residues. V was pared by 0 bases and J by 2 bases, with 5 bases between. CDR3 DNA sequence: TGCGCCAGCAGCCAAGACACAACCTACGAGCAGTACTTC. As protein: CASSQDTTYEQYF.

Many counts were recorded for this clonotype. The chain links TRBV28 to TRBJ1-5, with D possibly being TRBD1 (6 bases). Trimming took 6 bases from V and 2 from J, leaving 14 bases between them. Germline values: CDR1 MDHEN, CDR2 SYDVKM. CDR3 length: 15 residues. The CDR3 sequence: CASRPTGFGNQPQHF. Here the CDR3 DNA reads TGTGCCAGCAGGCCAACAGGGTTTGGCAATCAGCCCCAGCATTTT.

Many counts were recorded for this clonotype. This rearrangement joins TRBV5-1 to TRBJ2-4; 10 bases are shared with TRBD1. Trimming cost V 4 bases and J 6 bases; bases outside gene matches: 19. Per the germline V gene, CDR1 is SGHRS and CDR2 is YFSETQ. The CDR3 totals 19 residues. The DNA for the CDR3 is TGCGCCAGCAGCGTCCCGTTTCCGCAGGACAGGGGGTTGAGAAACATTCAGTACTTC. Encoded protein: CASSVPFPQDRGLRNIQYF.

This clonotype is a singleton in its sample. This chain uses TRBV23-1 with TRBJ2-7, with D possibly being TRBD2 (5 bases). TRBV23-1 is classed as an ORF, of uncertain function. The V end was cut by 8 bases, the J end by 3 bases, with 17 bases between. The CDR3 length is 14 residues. CDR3 region: CASGQDWRHYEQYF. The CDR3 nucleotides are TGCGCCAGCGGCCAGGACTGGAGACACTACGAGCAGTACTTC.

In this sample, this clonotype turned up many times. This chain joins TRBV28 and TRBJ2-5; the D gene is possibly TRBD1 (6 bases). The CDR3 length is 14 residues. V dropped 5 bases and J dropped 5 bases, with 15 bases sitting between them. Germline assignment: CDR1 MDHEN and CDR2 SYDVKM. CDR3: CASSPWTALETQYF. CDR3 sequence (DNA): TGTGCCAGCAGTCCCTGGACAGCCCTCGAGACCCAGTACTTC.

At least ten counts were recorded for this clonotype. The rearrangement uses TRBV7-9 and TRBJ2-3; 8 nucleotides align to TRBD2. The junction had 7 bases not matched to a gene; V was cut back by 6 bases and J by 2 bases. Germline loops: CDR1 SEHNR, CDR2 FQNEAQ (reference sequence). The length of the CDR3 is 15 residues. CDR3 coding DNA: TGTGCCAGCAGTTTTACGGGGGGGCCCACAGATACGCAGTATTTT. This encodes CASSFTGGPTDTQYF. The whole variable domain, filled in from reference TRBV7-9 and TRBJ2-3, reads DTGVSQNPRHKITKRGQNVTFRCDPISEHNRLYWYRQTLGQGPEFLTYFQNEAQLEKSRLLSDRFSAERPKGSFSTLEIQRTEQGDSAMYLCASSFTGGPTDTQYFGPGTRLTVL.

This clonotype was counted ten times or more. The chain has TRBV5-1 and TRBJ1-1, with TRBD1 identical over 9 bases. V lost 3 bases and J lost 12; bases outside the gene matches: 12. CDR3 length equals 14 residues. Germline loops: CDR1 SGHRS, CDR2 YFSETQ. The CDR3 DNA sequence: TGCGCCAGCAGCTCAGAGCCCCGGGACAGGGTGACTTTCTTT. As protein: CASSSEPRDRVTFF.

This clonotype was counted many times. The V call is TRBV29-1, the J call TRBJ2-1; TRBD2 agrees at 9 bases. Germline loops: CDR1 SQVTM, CDR2 ANQGSEA. The CDR3 extends over 19 amino acids. V lost 1 base to trimming and J lost 2 bases; unmatched junction nucleotides: 15. The CDR3 region is CSVEGVAGAVYGPYNEQFF. CDR3 coding DNA: TGCAGCGTTGAAGGGGTAGCGGGAGCCGTTTATGGACCCTACAATGAGCAGTTCTTC.

This clonotype was detected a few times. The chain is built from TRBV2 and TRBJ2-5; D perhaps matches TRBD2 (6 bases). V dropped 2 bases and J dropped 1 base, with 11 bases sitting between them. CDR1 and CDR2 from the germline V gene are SNHLY and FYNNEI. The CDR3 covers 15 residues. The CDR3 protein is CASSETAGIQETQYF. The CDR3 region has the DNA TGTGCCAGCAGTGAAACGGCGGGGATCCAAGAGACCCAGTACTTC. Filled out from reference TRBV2 and TRBJ2-5, the complete variable domain reads EPEVTQTPSHQVTQMGQEVILRCVPISNHLYFYWYRQILGQKVEFLVSFYNNEISEKSEIFDDQFSVERPDGSNFTLKIRSTKLEDSAMYFCASSETAGIQETQYFGPGTRLLVL.

The J gene is TRBJ2-3, the V gene TRBV7-2, with 8 bases identical to TRBD1. Germline V gene lookup returns CDR1 SGHTA and CDR2 FQGNSA. The length of the CDR3 is 17 residues. J gave up 2 bases and V 5 bases, and 12 bases lay outside the gene matches. CDR3 region: CASSLTHGDRLTDTQYF. In nucleotides, the CDR3 is TGTGCCAGCAGCCTAACCCACGGGGACAGGCTCACAGATACGCAGTATTTT.

This clonotype was found many times. CDR3 sequence: CASSPPANTQYF. CDR3 sequence (DNA): TGTGCCAGCTCACCACCAGCAAATACGCAGTATTTT. The rearrangement joins TRBV18 to TRBJ2-3; D uncertain. CDR3 length: 12 residues. V was trimmed by 0 bases and J by 7 bases, leaving 5 bases between them. Germline V gene data show CDR1 as KGHSH and CDR2 as LQKENI.

This clonotype came up many times. The chain couples TRBV18 to TRBJ1-1; D is unclear. Germline V gene lookup returns CDR1 KGHSH and CDR2 LQKENI. The CDR3 is 14 amino acids. The germline V and J ends were trimmed by 1 base and 0 bases, with 6 bases remaining between them. CDR3 protein: CASSPRKVNTEAFF. The CDR3, as DNA: TGTGCCAGCTCACCACGAAAGGTGAACACTGAAGCTTTCTTT. Full variable domain (missing parts from reference TRBV18 and TRBJ1-1): NAGVMQNPRHLVRRRGQEARLRCSPMKGHSHVYWYRQLPEEGLKFMVYLQKENIIDESGMPKERFSAEFPKEGPSILRIQQVVRGDSAAYFCASSPRKVNTEAFFGQGTRLTVV.

This clonotype was seen a handful of times. V is TRBV4-3 and J is TRBJ2-7, with 8 bases identical to TRBD2. The junction had 13 bases not matched to a gene; V was cut back by 0 bases and J by 0 bases. The CDR3 is made up of 19 amino acids. Germline assignment: CDR1 LGHNA and CDR2 YSLEER. CDR3 sequence (DNA): TGCGCCAGCAGCCAAGAAGCTCGCCGGGGGGGGGCTCTCTCCTACGAGCAGTACTTC. Translated: CASSQEARRGGALSYEQYF.

This clonotype was picked up many times. The chain links TRBV7-9 to TRBJ2-5; no clear D. Germline assignment: CDR1 SEHNR and CDR2 FQNEAQ (reference sequence). CDR3 length: 14 residues. The V end was cut by 3 bases, the J end by 2 bases, with 10 bases between. The DNA of the CDR3 is TGTGCCAGCAGCTTGGTCAGGTCTCAAGAGACCCAGTACTTC. Translation gives CASSLVRSQETQYF.

This clonotype appeared many times. This chain connects TRBV5-1 to TRBJ2-1; D might be TRBD2 (5 bases). This CDR3 region has 13 residues. V lost 3 bases, J lost 3 bases, and 7 bases lay in between. The germline CDR1 and CDR2 sequences are SGHRS and YFSETQ. The DNA of the CDR3 is TGCGCCAGCAGCTCGGGGTTCTACAATGAGCAGTTCTTC. As protein: CASSSGFYNEQFF.

This clonotype was seen a handful of times. The chain links TRBV9 to TRBJ1-2, with 8 bases fitting TRBD1. The CDR3 sequence is 14 residues long. Unmatched junction bases numbered 4, after V lost 4 bases and J lost 2 bases. The germline V gene has CDR1 SGDLS and CDR2 YYNGEE. The CDR3: CASSPRQGNYGYTF. DNA of the CDR3: TGTGCCAGCAGCCCTCGACAGGGGAACTATGGCTACACCTTC.

This clonotype was counted a few times. One base away lies a much larger clone, so this may be a sequencing read error. CDR3: CAPGTTGGGTDTQYF. As DNA, the CDR3 is TGTGCCCCCGGGACTACCGGGGGGGGCACAGATACGCAGTATTTT. The chain employs TRBV3-1 and TRBJ2-3, with 8 bases lining up with TRBD2. CDR3 length: 15 residues. Germline-derived CDR1 and CDR2 are LGHDT and YNNKEL (reference sequence). The junction had 11 bases not matched to a gene; V was cut back by 11 bases and J by 1 base.

At least ten counts were recorded for this clonotype. V is TRBV18 and J is TRBJ2-7; the D is unclear. This CDR3 is built from 14 residues. Trimming left V 2 bases short and J 2 bases short, with 10 bases between. Germline values: CDR1 KGHSH, CDR2 LQKENI. CDR3 in DNA: TGTGCCAGCTCACCAGTCCGGTCCCCCTACGAGCAGTACTTC. This sequence encodes CASSPVRSPYEQYF.

This clonotype was counted many times. The J gene is TRBJ2-6, the V gene TRBV25-1; TRBD1 agrees at 8 bases. CDR3 length: 17 residues. The germline V gene has CDR1 MGHDK and CDR2 SYGVNS. The V gene end was trimmed by 3 bases and the J gene end by 0 bases; junction bases not matched to a gene: 4. The CDR3 sequence is CASSDKDRASGANVLTF. The CDR3 DNA sequence: TGTGCCAGCAGTGATAAGGACAGGGCCTCTGGGGCCAACGTCCTGACTTTC. Using reference TRBV25-1 and TRBJ2-6 for the parts outside the CDR3, the full variable domain is EADIYQTPRYLVIGTGKKITLECSQTMGHDKMYWYQQDPGMELHLIHYSYGVNSTEKGDLSSESTVSRIRTEHFPLTLESARPSHTSQYLCASSDKDRASGANVLTFGAGSRLTVL.